A single sample gave rise to the 8 T cell receptor beta chains below, sequenced in a study of cytomegalovirus exposure and HLA in healthy donors listed by TCRdb under 2017. Library prep was done by the immunoSEQ multiplex PCR assay. A mixture of 60 forward primers for TCR Vbeta segments and 13 reverse primers for TCR Jbeta segments was used in the multiplex PCR. Here the immuneACCESS table is served through TCRdb, limited to in-frame sequences with V and J called. Missing clones are a known gap in these copies; in checked studies unresolved V genes cover under half, and the rest lacks a known reason. Counted in this sample were more than 85,000 clones; over 60% of them appeared once. The ten largest make up just under 3% of the sample. The specimen was PBMCs. The source is a woman aged 55 to 70 in good health and CMV-seropositive.

This chain joins TRBV18 and TRBJ2-2, with 11 bases that match TRBD1. The CDR3 totals 16 residues. V dropped 0 bases and J dropped 3; count of bases not matched to a gene: 0. Germline CDR1 is KGHSH and CDR2 is LQKENI. The CDR3 DNA is TGTGCCAGCTCACCACCGGGACAGGGGGACACCGGGGAGCTGTTTTTT. It translates to CASSPPGQGDTGELFF. Together with reference TRBV18 and TRBJ2-2, the CDR3 gives the full variable domain: NAGVMQNPRHLVRRRGQEARLRCSPMKGHSHVYWYRQLPEEGLKFMVYLQKENIIDESGMPKERFSAEFPKEGPSILRIQQVVRGDSAAYFCASSPPGQGDTGELFFGEGSRLTVL.

The J gene is TRBJ2-5, the V gene TRBV30; D gene unclear. Trimming cost V 0 bases and J 1 base, with 3 bases left between them. CDR1 is GTSNPN and CDR2 is SVGIG in the germline V gene (reference sequence). The CDR3 length is 12 residues. CDR3 protein: CAWSVSQETQYF. DNA of the CDR3: TGTGCCTGGAGTGTGAGCCAAGAGACCCAGTACTTC.

The chain is built from TRBV15 and TRBJ2-7; 11 bases are shared with TRBD1. V shed 3 bases and J 3 bases; nucleotides not matched to a gene: 1. The CDR3 totals 14 residues. Germline values: CDR1 LNHNV, CDR2 YYDKDF (reference sequence). Here the CDR3 DNA reads TGTGCCACCAGCAGGGACAGGGGGCTCTACGAGCAGTACTTC. Translation: CATSRDRGLYEQYF.

The chain combines TRBV18 with TRBJ1-1; D is uncertain. Trimming took off 4 bases at V and 6 bases at J, with 21 bases between the two ends. The CDR3 totals 16 residues. Germline CDR1 KGHSH, CDR2 LQKENI. This chain's CDR3 is CASSRTSGGAGAEAFF. The CDR3 bases are TGTGCCAGCTCACGGACTTCAGGCGGCGCTGGGGCTGAAGCTTTCTTT.

This clone was detected only a few times. The V and J genes are TRBV2 and TRBJ2-3, with 10 bases aligning to TRBD2. The CDR3 has 17 residues. Germline CDR1 SNHLY, CDR2 FYNNEI. V lost 2 bases, J lost 6 bases, and 11 bases stayed unmatched. The CDR3 region is CASSELAGDPHQDTQYF. CDR3 bases: TGTGCCAGCAGTGAACTAGCGGGAGACCCGCACCAGGATACGCAGTATTTT.

The chain employs TRBV10-3 and TRBJ2-5; D possibly corresponds to TRBD2 (7 bases). The last part of the DNA fits TRBJ2-7 better; the J call may be wrong. The CDR3 covers 14 residues. Per germline, CDR1 ENHRY and CDR2 SYGVKD. In nucleotides, the CDR3 is TGTGCCATCAGGCCCTGGGAGGGGGACTACGAGCAGTACTTC. Translated, it gives CAIRPWEGDYEQYF.

The genes are TRBV7-9 and TRBJ2-3; D gene unclear. The germline gives CDR1 SEHNR, CDR2 FQNEAQ (reference sequence). The CDR3 has 13 residues. Trimming removed 1 base at V and 4 bases at J, with 6 bases between. The CDR3 region is CASSLVGPDTQYF. The DNA for the CDR3 is TGTGCCAGCAGCTTAGTTGGCCCAGATACGCAGTATTTT.

The chain joins TRBV10-1 to TRBJ2-3, with D possibly being TRBD1 (6 bases). Trimming pared 1 base from V and 0 bases from J, leaving 11 bases between. This CDR3 comprises 16 residues. CDR1 is WNHNN and CDR2 is SYGVQD in the germline V gene (reference sequence). The CDR3 bases are TGCGCCAGCAGTGAGTTGACAGGCGGGAGCACAGATACGCAGTATTTT. This gives the protein CASSELTGGSTDTQYF.